The 21 T cell receptor beta chains below come from one sample, sequenced in a study of blood T cell repertoires in COVID-19. Clones were read by immunoSEQ multiplex PCR, and TCRdb kept only the in-frame ones, dropping some. The table lists a few hundred thousand clones, 80% to 90% of them singletons, with 8.3% in the top ten. Sequencing used PBMCs or T cells enriched from blood (not recorded which). These TCRs come from a woman aged 55 to 70 who had recovered from COVID-19.

The rearrangement uses TRBV6-1 and TRBJ1-6; 8 bases match TRBD1. Trimming at V came to 3 bases and at J to 10 bases, leaving 8 bases not matched to a gene. In germline, CDR1 is MNHNS, CDR2 SASEGT. The CDR3 spans 15 residues. The CDR3 loop reads CASSEQDRALSPLHF. In DNA, the CDR3 is TGTGCCAGCAGTGAGCAGGACAGGGCCCTGTCACCCCTCCACTTT.

This sequence joins TRBV29-1 and TRBJ2-1; 9 positions agree with TRBD1. Germline loops: CDR1 SQVTM, CDR2 ANQGSEA. CDR3 length: 12 amino acids. The J segment lost 4 bases and the V segment lost 7 bases, leaving 2 bases of the junction unmatched. The CDR3 DNA sequence: TGCAGCGGGGGACAGGGTTACAATGAGCAGTTCTTC. Amino acids: CSGGQGYNEQFF.

The gene calls are TRBV24-1 and TRBJ2-5, with D possibly being TRBD2 (5 bases). Trimming shortened V by 4 bases and J by 4 bases, and 12 bases separated the two germline ends. Per the germline V gene, CDR1 is KGHDR and CDR2 is SFDVKD. The CDR3 is 14 amino acids. The CDR3 nucleotides are TGTGCCACCAGTGAACCGGGATCCCGAGAGACCCAGTACTTC. It encodes CATSEPGSRETQYF.

The chain is built from TRBV25-1 and TRBJ1-4; D possibly corresponds to TRBD1 (5 bases). Per the germline V gene, CDR1 is MGHDK and CDR2 is SYGVNS. The CDR3 has 13 amino acids. Trimming removed 1 base from V and 13 bases from J, with 13 bases in between. CDR3 residues: CASSESMGQGLFF. The CDR3 nucleotides are TGTGCCAGCAGTGAATCGATGGGGCAGGGACTGTTTTTT.

This clone showed up just a few times. This sequence joins TRBV7-2 and TRBJ1-2, with TRBD1 matching 9 bases. V dropped 6 bases and J dropped 7; count of bases not matched to a gene: 12. The CDR3 is made up of 15 amino acids. Germline values: CDR1 SGHTA, CDR2 FQGNSA. The DNA for the CDR3 is TGTGCCAGCAGTTACAAGGGGACAGGGATTGGTGGCTACACCTTC. Residues: CASSYKGTGIGGYTF.

The J gene is TRBJ1-1, the V gene TRBV12-3 or TRBV12-4; D unresolved. The CDR3 loop spans 13 amino acids. V lost 3 bases and J lost 2, with 7 bases in between. CDR3 amino acids: CASSFQENTEAFF. CDR3 nucleotides: TGTGCCAGCAGTTTTCAGGAAAACACTGAAGCTTTCTTT.

The V call is TRBV27, the J call TRBJ2-1, with D perhaps matching TRBD1 (5 bases). Per the germline V gene, CDR1 is MNHEY and CDR2 is SMNVEV (reference sequence). Between the trimmed V and J ends, which lost 2 bases and 3 bases, there was a span of 11 bases. The CDR3 totals 15 residues. In DNA form, the CDR3 reads TGTGCCAGCAGTTTACTAGGGGAACTCTACAATGAGCAGTTCTTC. Protein product: CASSLLGELYNEQFF.

J is TRBJ1-2 and V is TRBV12-3 or TRBV12-4, with D hard to call. CDR3 size: 13 residues. Trimming stripped 2 bases from V and 7 bases from J, with 11 bases between. The DNA for the CDR3 is TGTGCCAGCAGTTTACGGGAATCAGGTGGCTACACCTTC. It encodes CASSLRESGGYTF.

This clone was seen a single time. The chain's CDR3 is CASSMGALGNTIYF. The CDR3 bases are TGTGCCAGTAGTATGGGGGCGCTTGGAAACACCATATATTTT. The chain joins TRBV19 to TRBJ1-3; possibly TRBD1 for D (6 bases). The germline V gene has CDR1 LNHDA and CDR2 SQIVND (reference sequence). V was shortened by 3 bases and J by 3 bases, with 9 bases between the two germline ends. CDR3 length: 14 amino acids. The variable domain in full, completed from reference TRBV19 and TRBJ1-3, reads DGGITQSPKYLFRKEGQNVTLSCEQNLNHDAMYWYRQDPGQGLRLIYYSQIVNDFQKGDIAEGYSVSREKKESFPLTVTSAQKNPTAFYLCASSMGALGNTIYFGEGSWLTVV.

V gene TRBV25-1 combines with J gene TRBJ2-7; no clear D gene. V was pared by 2 bases and J by 6 bases, with 5 bases between. The CDR3 runs 11 residues. Germline values: CDR1 MGHDK, CDR2 SYGVNS. This CDR3 is CASSEVREQYF. For the CDR3, the DNA is TGTGCCAGCAGTGAAGTGCGCGAGCAGTACTTC.

The chain uses TRBV21-1 and TRBJ1-4; the table's D call TRBD1 went unverified against the DNA. TRBV21-1 is a documented pseudogene. The CDR3 runs 14 residues. The chain's CDR3 is CASRWDTTNEKLFF. The DNA for the CDR3 is TGTGCCAGCAGATGGGACACAACTAATGAAAAACTGTTTTTT.

The V and J genes are TRBV9 and TRBJ2-2, with TRBD2 matching over 7 bases. The length of the CDR3 is 15 residues. The junction had 7 bases not matched to a gene; V was cut back by 3 bases and J by 5 bases. Germline loops: CDR1 SGDLS, CDR2 YYNGEE. CDR3 DNA: TGTGCCAGCAGCGCCCTAGCGGAAAGAACCGGGGAGCTGTTTTTT. Translation gives CASSALAERTGELFF. Together with reference TRBV9 and TRBJ2-2, the CDR3 gives the full variable domain: DSGVTQTPKHLITATGQRVTLRCSPRSGDLSVYWYQQSLDQGLQFLIQYYNGEERAKGNILERFSAQQFPDLHSELNLSSLELGDSALYFCASSALAERTGELFFGEGSRLTVL.

This clone was seen a single time. Other DNA sequences in the sample encode the same CDR3. The chain is built from TRBV2 and TRBJ1-5, with D uncertain. V was clipped by 4 bases and J by 4 bases, with 8 bases between them. CDR1 is SNHLY and CDR2 is FYNNEI in the germline V gene. The CDR3 has 13 amino acids. CDR3: CASSGEANQPQHF. The CDR3 coding sequence is TGTGCCAGCAGTGGAGAGGCAAATCAGCCCCAGCATTTT. Using reference TRBV2 and TRBJ1-5 for the parts outside the CDR3, the full variable domain is EPEVTQTPSHQVTQMGQEVILRCVPISNHLYFYWYRQILGQKVEFLVSFYNNEISEKSEIFDDQFSVERPDGSNFTLKIRSTKLEDSAMYFCASSGEANQPQHFGDGTRLSIL.

The chain couples TRBV11-2 to TRBJ1-4; 9 bases align to TRBD1. V gave up 4 bases and J gave up 11 bases; unmatched junction bases: 14. The CDR3 has 16 residues. Germline CDR1 is SGHAT and CDR2 is FQNNGV. Written as DNA, the CDR3 is TGTGCCAGCAGCTATAGCTTCCGGACAGGGGAGGAGAAACTGTTTTTT. Protein product: CASSYSFRTGEEKLFF. The full variable domain, completed using reference TRBV11-2 and TRBJ1-4, is EAGVAQSPRYKIIEKRQSVAFWCNPISGHATLYWYQQILGQGPKLLIQFQNNGVVDDSQLPKDRFSAERLKGVDSTLKIQPAKLEDSAVYLCASSYSFRTGEEKLFFGSGTQLSVL.

The V gene is TRBV6-1, the J gene TRBJ1-3, with D tentatively TRBD1 (6 bases). The CDR3 has 14 amino acids. In germline, CDR1 is MNHNS, CDR2 SASEGT. The germline V and J ends were trimmed by 2 bases and 7 bases, with 12 bases remaining between them. The CDR3 loop reads CASSEQGHPNTIYF. The CDR3 DNA sequence: TGTGCCAGCAGTGAACAGGGGCACCCGAACACCATATATTTT.

The CDR3 loop reads CASSLAAGGSYEQYF. The CDR3 nucleotides read TGTGCCAGCAGCTTAGCAGCAGGGGGGTCCTACGAGCAGTACTTC. The chain uses TRBV11-2 and TRBJ2-7; the D gene is possibly TRBD1 (7 bases). CDR3 length equals 15 residues. In germline, CDR1 is SGHAT, CDR2 FQNNGV. Trimming stripped 1 base from V and 1 base from J, with 11 bases between. Together with reference TRBV11-2 and TRBJ2-7, the CDR3 gives the full variable domain: EAGVAQSPRYKIIEKRQSVAFWCNPISGHATLYWYQQILGQGPKLLIQFQNNGVVDDSQLPKDRFSAERLKGVDSTLKIQPAKLEDSAVYLCASSLAAGGSYEQYFGPGTRLTVT.

This clone has more than one count but fewer than ten. The V call is TRBV18, the J call TRBJ1-1, with 7 bases that match TRBD1. The CDR3 is 16 residues long. V lost 2 bases and J lost 0; bases outside the gene matches: 6. CDR1 KGHSH and CDR2 LQKENI come from the germline V gene. CDR3 protein: CASSPKGTGVNTEAFF. The CDR3 nucleotides read TGTGCCAGCTCACCAAAGGGAACAGGGGTGAACACTGAAGCTTTCTTT.

This chain joins TRBV6-6 and TRBJ1-2, with 9 bases matching TRBD1. Germline trimming cut 4 bases from V and 2 bases from J; bases unmatched to any gene: 8. The CDR3 spans 16 residues. Germline assignment: CDR1 MNHNY and CDR2 SVGAGI (reference sequence). CDR3 nucleotides: TGTGCCAGCAGTTCCTACTCCGGGACAGGGAACTATGGCTACACCTTC. Translation: CASSSYSGTGNYGYTF.

Details on this clone: The sample holds other DNA sequences that translate to the same CDR3. The chain couples TRBV19 to TRBJ2-2; TRBD2 matches 14 bases. The V segment lost 6 bases and the J segment 5 bases; nucleotides outside the gene matches: 2. The CDR3 contains 15 residues. Germline loops: CDR1 LNHDA, CDR2 SQIVND (reference sequence). The DNA for the CDR3 is TGTGCCAGTAGCGGGACTAGCGGGGGTACCGGGGAGCTGTTTTTT. Translated: CASSGTSGGTGELFF. Combining the CDR3 with reference TRBV19 and TRBJ2-2 gives the whole variable domain DGGITQSPKYLFRKEGQNVTLSCEQNLNHDAMYWYRQDPGQGLRLIYYSQIVNDFQKGDIAEGYSVSREKKESFPLTVTSAQKNPTAFYLCASSGTSGGTGELFFGEGSRLTVL.

The chain joins TRBV11-2 to TRBJ2-7; possibly TRBD2 for D (6 bases). Germline-derived CDR1 and CDR2 are SGHAT and FQNNGV. There are 13 residues in the CDR3. V was clipped by 5 bases and J by 2 bases, with 10 bases between them. CDR3 sequence reads: CASSQGGAYEQYV. The DNA of the CDR3 is TGTGCCAGCAGCCAGGGAGGAGCCTACGAGCAGTACGTC.

The chain recombines TRBV3-1 (or the pseudogene TRBV3-2) with TRBJ1-4; a possible D gene is TRBD1 (6 bases). The V gene's germline CDR1 is LGHDT and CDR2 YNNKEL (reference sequence). Between the trimmed V and J ends, which lost 3 bases and 8 bases, there was a span of 19 bases. The CDR3 consists of 16 residues. For the CDR3, the DNA is TGTGCCAGCAGCCATCTACGGACAGACAGAACCGAAAAACTGTTTTTT. Translating it yields CASSHLRTDRTEKLFF.